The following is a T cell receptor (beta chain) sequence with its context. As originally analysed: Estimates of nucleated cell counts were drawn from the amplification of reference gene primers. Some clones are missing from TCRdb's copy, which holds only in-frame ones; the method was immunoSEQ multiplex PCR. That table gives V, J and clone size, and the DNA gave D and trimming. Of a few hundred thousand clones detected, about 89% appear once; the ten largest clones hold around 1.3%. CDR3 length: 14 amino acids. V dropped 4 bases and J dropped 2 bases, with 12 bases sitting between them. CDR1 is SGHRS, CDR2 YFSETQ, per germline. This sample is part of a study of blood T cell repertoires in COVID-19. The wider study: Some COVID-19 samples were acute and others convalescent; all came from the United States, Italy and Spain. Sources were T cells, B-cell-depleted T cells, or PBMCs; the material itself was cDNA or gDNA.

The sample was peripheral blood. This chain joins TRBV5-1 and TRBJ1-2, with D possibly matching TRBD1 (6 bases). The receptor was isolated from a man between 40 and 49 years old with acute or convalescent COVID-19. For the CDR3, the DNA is TGCGCCAGCAGCGCAGGGGACAACAACTATGGCTACACCTTC. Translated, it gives CASSAGDNNYGYTF. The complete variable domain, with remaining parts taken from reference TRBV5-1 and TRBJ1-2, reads KAGVTQTPRYLIKTRGQQVTLSCSPISGHRSVSWYQQTPGQGLQFLFEYFSETQRNKGNFPGRFSGRQFSNSRSEMNVSTLELGDSALYLCASSAGDNNYGYTFGSGTRLTVV.